This TCR beta chain stems from a study of control samples from healthy donors and cancer patients. Using immunoSEQ multiplex PCR, the repertoire was profiled, and TCRdb retains in-frame clones only, with some absent. The sample holds about 98,000 clones, more than 75% seen once. This CDR3 has 16 residues. Germline assignment: CDR1 SGHDT and CDR2 YYEEEE. V lost 4 bases to trimming and J lost 5 bases; unmatched junction nucleotides: 10. This clonotype originated in a man aged 55 to 70 in good health. The chain has TRBV5-6 and TRBJ2-2; 8 nucleotides agree with TRBD2. Sequencing was done on a sample of blood. Here the CDR3 DNA reads TGTGCCAGCAGCCAGATAGCGGGACCGGGGACCGGGGAGCTGTTTTTT. This codes for CASSQIAGPGTGELFF.